A selection of T cell receptor beta chains follows, all from one sample in a study of cytomegalovirus exposure and HLA in healthy donors. Only in-frame clones appear in the TCRdb table, and some are missing; sequencing was by immunoSEQ multiplex PCR. Among 150,000 to 200,000 clones listed, roughly 86% were seen once. Sequenced input: PBMCs. The receptors were sampled from a young woman in good health and CMV-seronegative. CDR3s include the opening cysteine and the closing phenylalanine or tryptophan. A D gene is named only where the DNA matches it firmly. Not all rows give a size; the values are once, few, many and, for expanded clones, a class.

DNA	CDR3	D	size	V	J
TGTGCCAGCAGCTTGGAACAGGGGGCTGGTGGCTACACCTTC	CASSLEQGAGGYTF	TRBD1	.	TRBV5-5	TRBJ1-2
TGTGCCAGCAGTTACTCGGACAGGGCCTTGAACACTGAAGCTTTCTTT	CASSYSDRALNTEAFF	TRBD1	.	TRBV6-5	TRBJ1-1
TGTGCCAGCAGCTCCCAGGATATCCCCGGGGAGCTGTTTTTT	CASSSQDIPGELFF	.	.	TRBV9	TRBJ2-2
TGTGCCTCTACAGGGCCCACTGAAGCTTTCTTT	CASTGPTEAFF	.	.	TRBV30	TRBJ1-1
TGTGCCAGCAGCCGGAATGGGGACAGGGTAGACGAGCAGTACTTC	CASSRNGDRVDEQYF	TRBD1	.	TRBV6-6	TRBJ2-7
TGTGCCAGCAGCTTAGACCAGGGGACAGGGGGCACTGAAGCTTTCTTT	CASSLDQGTGGTEAFF	TRBD1	.	TRBV7-9	TRBJ1-1
TGTGCCAGCAGGGGGCAGAGCATGAACACTGAAGCTTTCTTT	CASRGQSMNTEAFF	.	.	TRBV2	TRBJ1-1
TGTGCCAGCAGCTTGCAGGGTATCGGCTATGGCTACACCTTC	CASSLQGIGYGYTF	.	.	TRBV7-2	TRBJ1-2
TGCGCCAGCAGCTTAGACAGGGGACAACCCTACGAGCAGTACTTC	CASSLDRGQPYEQYF	TRBD1	.	TRBV5-1	TRBJ2-7
TGTGCCAGCAGGCCAAGAGCAACTGACAGGGGACACCCAGATACGCAGTATTTT	CASRPRATDRGHPDTQYF	TRBD1	.	TRBV14	TRBJ2-3
TGCGCCAGCAGCTTGTCAACAGGGGACCCATACGAGCAGTACTTC	CASSLSTGDPYEQYF	TRBD1	.	TRBV5-1	TRBJ2-7
TGCGCCAGCAGCCAACCGGGACAGGGGTCAAGGGAGACCCAGTACTTC	CASSQPGQGSRETQYF	TRBD1	few	TRBV4-1	TRBJ2-5
TGTGCTAGTGGTTCGGGGGGGGTATGGCACACTGAAGCTTTCTTT	CASGSGGVWHTEAFF	.	.	TRBV12-5	TRBJ1-1
TGTGCCAGCAGTGAAGCGGGAGGGAACACTGAAGCTTTCTTT	CASSEAGGNTEAFF	.	.	TRBV6-1	TRBJ1-1
TGTGCCTGGAGTCCAGGGGGGAGTTTAGAGACCCAGTACTTC	CAWSPGGSLETQYF	.	.	TRBV30	TRBJ2-5
TGTGCCAGCACCCAACGACCGGGACAGGGAGAGACCCAGTACTTC	CASTQRPGQGETQYF	TRBD1	.	TRBV2	TRBJ2-5
TGTGCCAGCAGCTCTAACGGCGGGGGTTACGAGCAGTACTTC	CASSSNGGGYEQYF	TRBD2	.	TRBV7-8	TRBJ2-7
TGTGCCAGCAGCGTCGGACAGGGCTATGGCTACACCTTC	CASSVGQGYGYTF	TRBD1	.	TRBV9	TRBJ1-2
TGTGCCAGCAGCCTCGAGGGGGCCGTAGCTAACTATGGCTACACCTTC	CASSLEGAVANYGYTF	TRBD1	.	TRBV11-2	TRBJ1-2
TGTGCCTGGAGTGGGGGAGGGGGTACGCAGTATTTT	CAWSGGGGTQYF	.	.	TRBV30	TRBJ2-3
TGTGCCTGGATGAACAGGGGGAACACTGAAGCTTTCTTT	CAWMNRGNTEAFF	TRBD1	.	TRBV30	TRBJ1-1
TGTGCCAGCAGTGAATTGCAGGGGGCTACTGGAAACACCATATATTTT	CASSELQGATGNTIYF	TRBD1	.	TRBV25-1	TRBJ1-3
TGTGCCAGTAGTATTATGGGGAGGGATCCACAAGAGACCCAGTACTTC	CASSIMGRDPQETQYF	TRBD2	.	TRBV19	TRBJ2-5
TGTGCCAGCAGTTTAATCTTCCATGGGGGGACAGTTGCAACTAATGAAAAACTGTTTTTT	CASSLIFHGGTVATNEKLFF	TRBD1	.	TRBV27	TRBJ1-4
TGTGCCACCAGCAGAGATGCTATAAGCACAGATACGCAGTATTTT	CATSRDAISTDTQYF	.	.	TRBV15	TRBJ2-3
TGTGCCAGCAGCTCCGGGACAGGGCGTGGTTCGTCGTATGGCTACACCTTC	CASSSGTGRGSSYGYTF	TRBD1	.	TRBV7-2	TRBJ1-2
TGCGCCAGCAGTGTTCGGCAGGGGCTCAACGAGCAGTACTTC	CASSVRQGLNEQYF	.	few	TRBV10-2	TRBJ2-7
TGTGCCAGCAGTTTATTCTTGGGACAGGGGGCTGGGGAGACCCAGTACTTC	CASSLFLGQGAGETQYF	TRBD1	.	TRBV27	TRBJ2-5
TGTGCCAGCAGTTTCGGGGGCACCGGGGAGCTGTTTTTT	CASSFGGTGELFF	.	.	TRBV27	TRBJ2-2
TGTGCCAGTAGTACTACAGGGATGGTTCAGCCCCAGCATTTT	CASSTTGMVQPQHF	.	.	TRBV19	TRBJ1-5
TGTGCCGGAGGGTTTTCGGAGACCCAGTACTTC	CAGGFSETQYF	.	.	TRBV2	TRBJ2-5
TGTGCCAGCAGTGAAGCAATTAAGAGGCTTGGAAATTCACCCCTCCACTTT	CASSEAIKRLGNSPLHF	.	.	TRBV6-1	TRBJ1-6
TGTGCCAGCAGCCAAAACCCAGGACAGGGATCTTCCTACAATGAGCAGTTCTTC	CASSQNPGQGSSYNEQFF	TRBD1	once	TRBV14	TRBJ2-1
TGTGCCAGCAGCTTAGTGGACAGGGGATATGGCTACACCTTC	CASSLVDRGYGYTF	TRBD1	.	TRBV11-2	TRBJ1-2
TGTGCCAGCAGTGAACTCTTTGACAGACCGTATGGCTACACCTTC	CASSELFDRPYGYTF	.	.	TRBV6-1	TRBJ1-2
TGTGCCTGGAGTGTGGGAACCGGGACTAGGGAAGAGACCCAGTACTTC	CAWSVGTGTREETQYF	TRBD2	many	TRBV30	TRBJ2-5
TGTGCCAGCTCACCCCCGGGACAGGGAGGGTACGAGCAGTACTTC	CASSPPGQGGYEQYF	TRBD1	.	TRBV18	TRBJ2-7
TGTGCCAGCAGCCATCAATGGGGCGCCTGCTATGGCTACACCTTC	CASSHQWGACYGYTF	.	many	TRBV21-1	TRBJ1-2
TGTGCCAGCAGTGGGTTGGGGGGTGTGGATGGCTACACCTTC	CASSGLGGVDGYTF	.	few	TRBV2	TRBJ1-2
TGCAGCGCCAGAGGGGCTGGACAGGGATTAAATGAGCAGTTCTTC	CSARGAGQGLNEQFF	TRBD1	.	TRBV29-1	TRBJ2-1
TGTGCCTGGAGTGAACAGGCGAACACTGAAGCTTTCTTT	CAWSEQANTEAFF	.	.	TRBV30	TRBJ1-1
TGCGCCAGCAGCTTGGCTACAGGGATTCAGTACTATGGCTACACCTTC	CASSLATGIQYYGYTF	.	.	TRBV5-1	TRBJ1-2
TGTGCCAGCAGGACCGGGACAGGGACTGAAGCTTTCTTT	CASRTGTGTEAFF	TRBD1	.	TRBV6-4	TRBJ1-1
TGTGCCAGCAGCTTAGCGCAGGGGCCTGGCTACACCTTC	CASSLAQGPGYTF	.	.	TRBV11-2	TRBJ1-2
TGTGCCAGCAGCGAAGCCGTTCAGGGTGAAGCTTTCTTT	CASSEAVQGEAFF	.	.	TRBV9	TRBJ1-1